The clone carrying this T cell receptor (beta chain) was recorded a few times. Generated by immunoSEQ multiplex PCR, the TCRdb table keeps only in-frame clones and is missing some. The profile shows fewer than 150,000 clones, approximately 85% of them singletons. This CDR3 spans 15 amino acids. The trim removed 5 bases at V and 3 bases at J, leaving 5 bases unmatched. In germline, CDR1 is MDHEN, CDR2 SYDVKM. These data come from a study of blood T cell repertoires in COVID-19. Overall study context: Sources were T cells, B-cell-depleted T cells, or PBMCs; the material itself was cDNA or gDNA.

Sequenced sample: peripheral blood. The gene calls are TRBV28 and TRBJ2-7; 12 nucleotides match TRBD2. The receptor was derived from a woman of 80 years or more with acute or convalescent COVID-19. The CDR3 here is CASSPATSGSYEQYF. The CDR3 nucleotides read TGTGCCAGCAGTCCAGCGACTAGCGGGAGCTACGAGCAGTACTTC.